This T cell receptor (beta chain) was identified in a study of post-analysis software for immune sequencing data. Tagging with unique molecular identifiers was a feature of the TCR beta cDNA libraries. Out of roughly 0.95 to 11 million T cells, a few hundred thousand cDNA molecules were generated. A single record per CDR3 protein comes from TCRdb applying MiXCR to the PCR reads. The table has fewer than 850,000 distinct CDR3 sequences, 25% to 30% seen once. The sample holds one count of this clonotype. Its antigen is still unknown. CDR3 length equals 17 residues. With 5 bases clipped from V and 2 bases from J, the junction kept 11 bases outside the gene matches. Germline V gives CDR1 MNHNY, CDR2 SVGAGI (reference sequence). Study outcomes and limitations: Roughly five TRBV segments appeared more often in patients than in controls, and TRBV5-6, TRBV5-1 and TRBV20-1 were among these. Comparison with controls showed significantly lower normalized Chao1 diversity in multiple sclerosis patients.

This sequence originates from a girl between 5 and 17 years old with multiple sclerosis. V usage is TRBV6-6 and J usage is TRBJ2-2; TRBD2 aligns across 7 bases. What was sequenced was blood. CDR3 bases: TGTGCCAGCAGTCCTGGGGGGGGACCTCGTAACACCGGGGAGCTGTTTTTT. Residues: CASSPGGGPRNTGELFF.